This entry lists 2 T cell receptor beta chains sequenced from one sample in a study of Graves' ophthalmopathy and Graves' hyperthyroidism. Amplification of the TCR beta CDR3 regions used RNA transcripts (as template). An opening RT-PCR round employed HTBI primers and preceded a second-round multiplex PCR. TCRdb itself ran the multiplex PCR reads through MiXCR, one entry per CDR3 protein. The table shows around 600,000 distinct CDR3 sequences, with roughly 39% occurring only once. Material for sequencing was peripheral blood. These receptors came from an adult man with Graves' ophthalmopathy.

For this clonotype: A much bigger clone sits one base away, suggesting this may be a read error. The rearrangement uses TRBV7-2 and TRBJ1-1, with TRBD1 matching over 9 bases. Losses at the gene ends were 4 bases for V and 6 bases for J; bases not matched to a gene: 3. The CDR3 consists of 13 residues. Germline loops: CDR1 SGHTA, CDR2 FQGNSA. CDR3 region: CASSWDRASEAFF. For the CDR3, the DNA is TGTGCCAGCAGCTGGGACAGGGCCTCTGAAGCTTTCTTT.

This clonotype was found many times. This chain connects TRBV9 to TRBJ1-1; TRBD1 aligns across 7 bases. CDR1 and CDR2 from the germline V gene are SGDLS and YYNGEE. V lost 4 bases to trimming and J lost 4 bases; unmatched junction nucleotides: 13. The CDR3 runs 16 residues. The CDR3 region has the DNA TGTGCCAGCAGCCCCCACGTAGGGGCAGGGGGCACTGAAGCTTTCTTT. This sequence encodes CASSPHVGAGGTEAFF.